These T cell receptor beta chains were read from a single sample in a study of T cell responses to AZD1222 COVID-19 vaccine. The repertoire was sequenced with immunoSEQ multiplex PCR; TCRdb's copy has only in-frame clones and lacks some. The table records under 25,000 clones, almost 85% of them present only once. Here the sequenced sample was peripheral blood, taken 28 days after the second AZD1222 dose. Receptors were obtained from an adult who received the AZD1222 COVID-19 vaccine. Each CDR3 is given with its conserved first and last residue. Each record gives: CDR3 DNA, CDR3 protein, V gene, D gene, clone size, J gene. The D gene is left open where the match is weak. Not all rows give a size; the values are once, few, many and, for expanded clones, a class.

TGTGCCAGCAGCAACCTCTTCTCTGGGGCCAACGTCCTGACTTTC	CASSNLFSGANVLTF	TRBV7-6	.	.	TRBJ2-6
TGTGCCAGCAGTTCACAGGGGGCGAGCACCGGGGAGCTGTTTTTT	CASSSQGASTGELFF	TRBV2	TRBD1	.	TRBJ2-2
TGTGCCTGGACCGTAGGGGGGCTCGGCACTGAAGCTTTCTTT	CAWTVGGLGTEAFF	TRBV30	.	once	TRBJ1-1
TGCGCCAGCAGATACACCGGGGATCAGCCCCAGCATTTT	CASRYTGDQPQHF	TRBV10-2	.	.	TRBJ1-5
TGTGCCAGCAGTCGACTAGCGGGAGGGGTCAGTGAGCAGTTCTTC	CASSRLAGGVSEQFF	TRBV6-5	TRBD2	medium-sized	TRBJ2-1
TGTGCCAGCAGTTTAGGTGCCGCGGACGAGCAGTACTTC	CASSLGAADEQYF	TRBV12-3/TRBV12-4	.	once	TRBJ2-7
TGTGCCAGCAGCCCCCGGGGAGCCTCCCAGGGAGAGACCCAGTACTTC	CASSPRGASQGETQYF	TRBV7-8	.	.	TRBJ2-5
TGTGCCAGCAGCCGGGGGACTAGCGGCTACAATGAGCAGTTCTTC	CASSRGTSGYNEQFF	TRBV5-4	TRBD2	once	TRBJ2-1
TGTGCCAGCAGTGCATCCTACAGATACTCTGGAAACACCATATATTTT	CASSASYRYSGNTIYF	TRBV2	.	few	TRBJ1-3
TGTGCCATCAGTGACTCGACGACGCGGGGAGCTTTCTTT	CAISDSTTRGAFF	TRBV10-3	.	.	TRBJ1-1
TGTGCCAGCTCACCAAGGGGGGCGATGAACACTGAAGCTTTCTTT	CASSPRGAMNTEAFF	TRBV18	.	.	TRBJ1-1
TGTGCCAGCAGCCAAGATTCTAGCGGGCCCTACGAGCAGTACTTC	CASSQDSSGPYEQYF	TRBV3-1/TRBV3-2	TRBD2	.	TRBJ2-7
TGTGCCACCAGTGATCAGGCAGGGGGGACGGAGACCCAGTACTTC	CATSDQAGGTETQYF	TRBV24-1	.	.	TRBJ2-5
TGCAGTGCTATTCGGGAGACCCAGTACTTC	CSAIRETQYF	TRBV20-1	.	.	TRBJ2-5
TGTGCCAGCAGAAATTTCGCCACGGGTAGGACGAACTATGGCTACACCTTC	CASRNFATGRTNYGYTF	TRBV28	.	.	TRBJ1-2
TGTGCCAGTAGTTCAGAAGCGCAGGGTGGGAATGGCTACACCTTC	CASSSEAQGGNGYTF	TRBV19	.	few	TRBJ1-2
TGTGCCAGCAGCGCTTGGGGGACTAGGGGCACAGATACGCAGTATTTT	CASSAWGTRGTDTQYF	TRBV7-2	TRBD2	.	TRBJ2-3
TGTGCCAGCAGCTTTGGAGTCAGCGGGAGAGAGACCCAGTACTTC	CASSFGVSGRETQYF	TRBV11-3	TRBD2	once	TRBJ2-5
TGCGCCAGCAGTGATCAGGGACGGAACTCGGGCAATCAGCCCCAGCATTTT	CASSDQGRNSGNQPQHF	TRBV10-2	.	.	TRBJ1-5
TGCGCCAGCAGCTTCGACTGGGGCGGTGGAAACACCATATATTTT	CASSFDWGGGNTIYF	TRBV5-1	.	.	TRBJ1-3
TGCAGCGTTGAAGGGACAGAGAACACTGAAGCTTTCTTT	CSVEGTENTEAFF	TRBV29-1	.	.	TRBJ1-1
TGCGCCAGCAGCCTTTCCACTAGCACAGATACGCAGTATTTT	CASSLSTSTDTQYF	TRBV4-1	.	.	TRBJ2-3
TGTGCCAGCAGTCCCGCGGGGACGAGGGGATATGGCTACACCTTC	CASSPAGTRGYGYTF	TRBV6-5	.	once	TRBJ1-2